This T cell receptor (beta chain) comes out of a study of cytomegalovirus exposure and HLA in healthy donors. CDR3 length: 14 amino acids. Trimming took off 0 bases at V and 2 bases at J, with 7 bases between the two ends. The germline gives CDR1 SGDLS, CDR2 YYNGEE. PCR employed 60 Vbeta and 13 Jbeta primers. Measured with immunoSEQ multiplex PCR; TCRdb has only the in-frame clones, and not every one. The sample consists of roughly 130,000 clones, around three quarters of them appearing once. The receptor was derived from a man aged 18 to 29 in good health and CMV-seronegative. The chain carries TRBV9 and TRBJ2-3, with D maybe TRBD2 (5 bases). The sequencing input was PBMCs. The CDR3 loop reads CASSVELVTDTQYF. CDR3 coding DNA: TGTGCCAGCAGCGTAGAACTAGTCACAGATACGCAGTATTTT.